The next 32 T cell receptor beta chains were all read from a single sample in a study of T cells in Graves' hyperthyroidism and ophthalmopathy. The CDR3 regions of TCR beta were amplified from RNA transcripts. The study used the HTBI primer set for a first-round RT-PCR of the TCR CDR3. TCRdb reanalysed the multiplex PCR reads using MiXCR and keeps one entry per CDR3 protein. The table includes about 380,000 distinct CDR3 sequences, approximately 13% detected once. Input material: blood. These receptors came from a man aged 25 to 40 with Graves' hyperthyroidism that later progressed to Graves' ophthalmopathy.

Concerning this clonotype itself: A much bigger clone sits one base away, suggesting this may be a read error. The chain combines TRBV7-9 with TRBJ2-1; D gene unclear. The DNA end favors TRBJ2-7, so the J call may be wrong. This CDR3 has 14 residues. The germline gives CDR1 SEHNR, CDR2 FQNEAQ (reference sequence). The CDR3 spells CASRRPGQNNEQYF. The CDR3 coding sequence is TGTGCCAGCAGGAGACCGGGCCAAAACAATGAGCAGTACTTC.

The chain combines TRBV2 with TRBJ1-4, with D perhaps matching TRBD1 (5 bases). The germline V and J ends were trimmed by 6 bases and 7 bases, with 18 bases remaining between them. The CDR3 sequence is 15 residues long. CDR1 is SNHLY and CDR2 is FYNNEI in the germline V gene. The CDR3 DNA sequence: TGTGCCAGCAGGATGAGCGGGGACGTCGGTGAAAAACTGTTTTTT. Encoded protein: CASRMSGDVGEKLFF. Based on the CDR3 plus reference TRBV2 and TRBJ1-4, the full variable domain is EPEVTQTPSHQVTQMGQEVILRCVPISNHLYFYWYRQILGQKVEFLVSFYNNEISEKSEIFDDQFSVERPDGSNFTLKIRSTKLEDSAMYFCASRMSGDVGEKLFFGSGTQLSVL.

This clonotype was observed many times. The gene calls are TRBV12-3 or TRBV12-4 and TRBJ1-4; D unclear. The V gene lost 5 bases and the J gene lost 6 bases, with 16 bases spanning the gap. The CDR3 runs to 15 residues. The CDR3 loop reads CASSVSGNPYEKLFF. The CDR3 region has the DNA TGTGCCAGCAGTGTCTCCGGGAACCCATATGAAAAACTGTTTTTT.

The V and J genes are TRBV11-2 and TRBJ2-5; 11 bases map to TRBD2. V was clipped by 2 bases and J by 7 bases; unmatched bases: 9. Per germline, CDR1 SGHAT and CDR2 FQNNGV. This CDR3 contains 16 residues. CDR3 protein: CASSLLSGGGIRTQYF. Here the CDR3 DNA reads TGTGCCAGCAGCTTACTTAGCGGGGGGGGTATCCGGACCCAGTACTTC.

This clonotype showed up many times. The rearrangement links TRBV20-1 to TRBJ2-7; D gene ambiguous. There are 13 residues in the CDR3. V lost 3 bases, J lost 2 bases, and 11 bases lay in between. Germline CDR1 DFQATT, CDR2 SNEGSKA (reference sequence). The CDR3 nucleotides read TGCAGTGCTAGGTTACTCGACGCCTACGAGCAGTACTTC. This codes for CSARLLDAYEQYF.

This clonotype has a handful of counts. V gene TRBV2 combines with J gene TRBJ2-7; possibly TRBD1 for D (6 bases). V was clipped by 6 bases and J by 3 bases, with 9 bases between them. The CDR3 is made up of 12 amino acids. CDR1 is SNHLY, CDR2 FYNNEI, per germline. The CDR3: CASRGHNYEQYF. The DNA for the CDR3 is TGTGCCAGCAGGGGACACAACTACGAGCAGTACTTC.

On this clonotype itself: Germline is not matched at one junction end, which may reflect a read error. J is TRBJ2-3 and V is TRBV20-1, with 8 bases identical to TRBD2. CDR1 DFQATT and CDR2 SNEGSKA come from the germline V gene (reference sequence). CDR3 length equals 13 residues. Written as DNA, the CDR3 is TGCAGTGCGAGAGCGGGGGTTAGAGATACGCAGTATTTT. Translation gives CSARAGVRDTQYF.

This clonotype has more than one count but fewer than ten. The V call is TRBV19, the J call TRBJ1-1, with D perhaps TRBD1 (5 bases). The CDR3 loop spans 13 amino acids. Trimming stripped 6 bases from V and 5 bases from J, with 13 bases between. The V gene's germline CDR1 is LNHDA and CDR2 SQIVND (reference sequence). CDR3 sequence reads: CASRAGRGTEAFF. Here the CDR3 DNA reads TGTGCCAGTAGGGCGGGACGCGGGACTGAAGCTTTCTTT.

This clonotype was observed at least ten times. The V and J genes are TRBV28 and TRBJ2-7; D unresolved. The length of the CDR3 is 14 residues. With 4 bases removed from V and 5 bases from J, the gap between germline ends came to 15 bases. Germline-derived CDR1 and CDR2 are MDHEN and SYDVKM. Here the CDR3 reads CASSSGPFNDEQYF. CDR3 DNA: TGTGCCAGCAGTTCTGGGCCCTTTAACGACGAGCAGTACTTC.

Many counts were recorded for this clonotype. In DNA, the CDR3 is TGTGCCAGCAGCTTAGGGGGACAGTTCACAGATACGCAGTATTTT. It is translated as CASSLGGQFTDTQYF. The chain joins TRBV7-3 to TRBJ2-3, with 7 positions matching TRBD1. This CDR3 spans 15 amino acids. Germline values: CDR1 SGHTA, CDR2 FQGTGA. The junction had 4 bases not matched to a gene; V was cut back by 2 bases and J by 2 bases.

The CDR3 nucleotides are TGTGCCAGCAGTGAAGGACCCACCAGGACCCAGTACTTC. Its protein product is CASSEGPTRTQYF. The rearrangement uses TRBV6-1 and TRBJ2-5; no firm D call. V was clipped by 1 base and J by 7 bases, with 10 bases between them. CDR3 size: 13 residues. CDR1 and CDR2 (germline): MNHNS, SASEGT.

The rearrangement joins TRBV6-4 to TRBJ2-3, with D tentatively TRBD2 (6 bases). This CDR3 comprises 15 residues. The ends were cut back, 2 bases at V and 3 bases at J, with 12 bases in the middle. CDR1 is MRHNA and CDR2 is SNTAGT in the germline V gene. This CDR3 reads CASSDEAGRTDTQYF. The DNA of the CDR3 is TGTGCCAGCAGTGACGAGGCAGGGAGGACAGATACGCAGTATTTT.

This clonotype was detected many times. The V call is TRBV7-9, the J call TRBJ2-5, with D perhaps matching TRBD1 (5 bases). Trimming took off 4 bases at V and 2 bases at J, with 20 bases between the two ends. The CDR3 spans 17 residues. Germline V gives CDR1 SEHNR, CDR2 FQNEAQ (reference sequence). The CDR3, as DNA: TGTGCCAGCAGCTCCCCGACATGGCTTAGGGGACAAGAGACCCAGTACTTC. It is translated as CASSSPTWLRGQETQYF.

This clonotype has at least ten counts. V gene TRBV11-2 combines with J gene TRBJ2-3, with 7 positions matching TRBD2. The CDR3 contains 15 residues. Losses at the gene ends were 5 bases for V and 0 bases for J; bases not matched to a gene: 5. Germline CDR1 reads SGHAT; CDR2 reads FQNNGV. This CDR3 reads CASSLLLASTDTQYF. For the CDR3, the DNA is TGTGCCAGCAGCCTCCTACTAGCGAGCACAGATACGCAGTATTTT.

This clonotype was seen only a few times. The chain recombines TRBV7-6 with TRBJ2-1; 7 positions match TRBD1. Germline V gene sequence: CDR1 SGHVS, CDR2 FNYEAQ. This CDR3 has 15 residues. Trimming cost V 4 bases and J 7 bases; bases outside gene matches: 10. CDR3: CASSSTHRGYNEQFF. In DNA form, the CDR3 reads TGTGCCAGCAGCTCCACCCACAGGGGTTATAATGAGCAGTTCTTC.

This clonotype was observed at least ten times. The chain links TRBV5-1 to TRBJ2-7, with TRBD2 as a possible D gene (5 bases). The CDR3 extends over 13 amino acids. Germline V gene lookup returns CDR1 SGHRS and CDR2 YFSETQ. The V end was cut by 0 bases, the J end by 3 bases, with 7 bases between. CDR3 amino acids: CASSLEDFYEQYF. The CDR3 DNA is TGCGCCAGCAGCTTGGAGGACTTCTACGAGCAGTACTTC. Based on the CDR3 plus reference TRBV5-1 and TRBJ2-7, the full variable domain is KAGVTQTPRYLIKTRGQQVTLSCSPISGHRSVSWYQQTPGQGLQFLFEYFSETQRNKGNFPGRFSGRQFSNSRSEMNVSTLELGDSALYLCASSLEDFYEQYFGPGTRLTVT.

This clonotype was detected only a few times. V is TRBV20-1 and J is TRBJ1-2; D unresolved. V shed 0 bases and J shed 0 bases, with 5 bases lying between them. The length of the CDR3 is 13 residues. Germline CDR1 is DFQATT and CDR2 is SNEGSKA (reference sequence). The CDR3 sequence: CSARDGTNYGYTF. CDR3 DNA sequence: TGCAGTGCTAGAGACGGCACTAACTATGGCTACACCTTC.

V gene TRBV11-3 combines with J gene TRBJ2-7; D uncertain. The CDR3 is made up of 13 amino acids. V dropped 1 base and J dropped 2 bases, with 6 bases sitting between them. CDR1 SGHNT and CDR2 YENEEA come from the germline V gene. CDR3: CASSLVSPYEQYF. CDR3 nucleotide sequence: TGTGCCAGCAGCTTAGTTTCCCCCTACGAGCAGTACTTC.

The sample holds many counts of this clonotype. CDR3 nucleotides: TGTGCCAGCAGGGACACCGGGGAGCTGTTTTTT. Its translation is CASRDTGELFF. The chain uses TRBV12-3 or TRBV12-4 and TRBJ2-2, with D unclear. CDR3 length: 11 amino acids. V shed 6 bases and J shed 3 bases, with 2 bases lying between them.

This chain connects TRBV18 to TRBJ2-1, with 9 bases matching TRBD2. CDR1 and CDR2 (germline): KGHSH, LQKENI. Unmatched junction bases numbered 4, after V lost 2 bases and J lost 2 bases. The CDR3 covers 16 residues. DNA of the CDR3: TGTGCCAGCTCACCATTAGCTAGCGGGGCCTACAATGAGCAGTTCTTC. As protein: CASSPLASGAYNEQFF. The whole variable domain, remainder taken from reference TRBV18 and TRBJ2-1, is NAGVMQNPRHLVRRRGQEARLRCSPMKGHSHVYWYRQLPEEGLKFMVYLQKENIIDESGMPKERFSAEFPKEGPSILRIQQVVRGDSAAYFCASSPLASGAYNEQFFGPGTRLTVL.

This clonotype was recorded many times. The genes are TRBV28 and TRBJ2-5; D perhaps matches TRBD2 (6 bases). Germline V CDR1 and CDR2: MDHEN, SYDVKM. Trimming took off 6 bases at V and 9 bases at J, with 17 bases between the two ends. The CDR3 length is 13 residues. CDR3 region: CASRGVGGRAQYF. The CDR3 DNA reads as TGTGCCAGCAGGGGCGTGGGGGGTCGGGCCCAGTACTTC.

This clonotype was seen at least ten times. The chain employs TRBV2 and TRBJ2-7; 8 bases align to TRBD2. With V trimmed by 4 bases and J by 2 bases, 1 base remained unmatched. Germline V gene lookup returns CDR1 SNHLY and CDR2 FYNNEI. The CDR3 totals 13 residues. CDR3 coding DNA: TGTGCCAGCAGTGGGACTAGCACCTACGAGCAGTACTTC. Protein product: CASSGTSTYEQYF. Filled out from reference TRBV2 and TRBJ2-7, the complete variable domain reads EPEVTQTPSHQVTQMGQEVILRCVPISNHLYFYWYRQILGQKVEFLVSFYNNEISEKSEIFDDQFSVERPDGSNFTLKIRSTKLEDSAMYFCASSGTSTYEQYFGPGTRLTVT.

The chain is built from TRBV7-9 and TRBJ2-7; 8 bases are shared with TRBD1. Per germline, CDR1 SEHNR and CDR2 FQNEAQ (reference sequence). Trimming at V came to 4 bases and at J to 5 bases, leaving 10 bases not matched to a gene. CDR3 size: 15 residues. In DNA, the CDR3 is TGTGCCAGCAGCTCGCCGTGGACAGGGCAGCACGAGCAGTACTTC. As protein: CASSSPWTGQHEQYF.

This clonotype was observed at least ten times. This chain uses TRBV6-1 with TRBJ1-1; TRBD1 is a possible D gene (6 bases). The CDR3 is 18 residues long. Per the germline V gene, CDR1 is MNHNS and CDR2 is SASEGT. V lost 5 bases and J 1 base, leaving 23 bases between the germline ends. CDR3 residues: CASSWALTQGLRNTEAFF. CDR3 nucleotides: TGTGCCAGCAGTTGGGCTCTGACACAGGGTTTGAGGAACACTGAAGCTTTCTTT.

As regards this clonotype: This clone may be a read error of a much larger clone one base away. The V gene is TRBV3-1, the J gene TRBJ2-1; D gene uncertain. The length of the CDR3 is 13 residues. Germline lookup yields CDR1 LGHDT and CDR2 YNNKEL (reference sequence). The V and J ends lost 7 bases and 3 bases respectively, with 10 bases between them. CDR3 DNA sequence: TGTGCCAGCAATCTTCTAGACTACAATGAGCAGTTCTTC. It specifies CASNLLDYNEQFF.

Only a few counts were recorded for this clonotype. The V gene is TRBV30, the J gene TRBJ2-3; weak D call: TRBD2 (5 bases). The germline V gene encodes CDR1 GTSNPN and CDR2 SVGIG (reference sequence). Trimming shortened V by 5 bases and J by 6 bases, and 12 bases separated the two germline ends. CDR3 length: 12 residues. The CDR3 region has the DNA TGTGCCTGGGGGGTCTTAGCGGATACGCAGTATTTT. Translation: CAWGVLADTQYF.

The chain is built from TRBV18 and TRBJ1-2, with D possibly TRBD1 on 6 matching bases. The ends were cut back, 6 bases at V and 7 bases at J, with 18 bases in the middle. The germline gives CDR1 KGHSH, CDR2 LQKENI. The CDR3 runs 14 residues. The CDR3 protein is CASSHSQGNSGYTF. CDR3 nucleotide sequence: TGTGCCAGCTCTCACTCTCAGGGGAATAGTGGCTACACCTTC.

The chain couples TRBV4-2 to TRBJ1-5; D may be TRBD1 (6 bases). Germline-derived CDR1 and CDR2 are LGHNA and YNFKEQ. Trimming took off 0 bases at V and 7 bases at J, with 19 bases between the two ends. This CDR3 is built from 17 residues. CDR3 sequence reads: CASSQEVTGGGGQPQHF. DNA for the CDR3: TGTGCCAGCAGCCAAGAAGTGACTGGTGGGGGGGGCCAGCCCCAGCATTTT.

This clonotype occurred many times. The chain couples TRBV6-1 to TRBJ2-5, with D perhaps given as TRBD1 or TRBD2 (5 bases each). This CDR3 has 13 residues. Trimming took 7 bases from V and 5 from J, leaving 14 bases between them. Germline CDR1 reads MNHNS; CDR2 reads SASEGT. The CDR3 DNA sequence: TGTGCCAGCACGATAGGATGGGGGGAGACCCAGTACTTC. Translated, it gives CASTIGWGETQYF.

The rearrangement uses TRBV20-1 and TRBJ1-2, with a tentative D call TRBD1 (6 bases). This CDR3 has 12 residues. Per germline, CDR1 DFQATT and CDR2 SNEGSKA (reference sequence). The CDR3 bases are TGCGGGTCGTTGGACAGCTACTATGGCTACACCTTC. The encoded protein is CGSLDSYYGYTF.

This clonotype was observed a handful of times. The gene calls are TRBV7-9 and TRBJ2-2; TRBD1 agrees at 8 bases. V lost 1 base to trimming and J lost 5 bases; unmatched junction nucleotides: 12. The CDR3 length is 18 residues. Germline CDR1 reads SEHNR; CDR2 reads FQNEAQ (reference sequence). CDR3 in DNA: TGTGCCAGCAGCTTAGAGGGGTCTCAGGGGGCGCGGACCGGGGAGCTGTTTTTT. Translating it yields CASSLEGSQGARTGELFF.

At least ten counts were recorded for this clonotype. The CDR3 DNA follows: TGCGCCAGCAGCGCGGGACAGGTCTATGGCTACACCTTC. This sequence encodes CASSAGQVYGYTF. This chain connects TRBV5-1 to TRBJ1-2; the match to TRBD1 covers 8 bases. CDR1 is SGHRS and CDR2 is YFSETQ in the germline V gene. This CDR3 has 13 residues. Unmatched junction bases numbered 3, after V lost 4 bases and J lost 4 bases.